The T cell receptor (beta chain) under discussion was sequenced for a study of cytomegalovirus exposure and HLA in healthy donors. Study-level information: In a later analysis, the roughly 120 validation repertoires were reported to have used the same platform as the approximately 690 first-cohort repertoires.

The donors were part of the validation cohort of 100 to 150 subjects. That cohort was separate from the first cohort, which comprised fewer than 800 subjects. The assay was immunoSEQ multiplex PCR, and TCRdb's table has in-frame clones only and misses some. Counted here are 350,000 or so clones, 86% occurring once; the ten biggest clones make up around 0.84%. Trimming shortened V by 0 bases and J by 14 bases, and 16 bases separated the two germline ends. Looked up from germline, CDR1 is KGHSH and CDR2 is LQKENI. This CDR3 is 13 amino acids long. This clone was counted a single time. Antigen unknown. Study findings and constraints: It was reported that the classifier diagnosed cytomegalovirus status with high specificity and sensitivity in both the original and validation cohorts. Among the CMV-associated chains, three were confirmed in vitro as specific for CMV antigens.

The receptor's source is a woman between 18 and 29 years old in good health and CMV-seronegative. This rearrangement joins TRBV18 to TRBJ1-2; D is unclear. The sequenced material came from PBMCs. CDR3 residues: CASSPPPGESLTF. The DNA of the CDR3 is TGTGCCAGCTCACCACCCCCCGGGGAGAGCTTGACCTTC.